A selection of T cell receptor beta chains follows, all from one sample in a study of control samples from healthy donors and cancer patients. Sequencing used immunoSEQ multiplex PCR; TCRdb keeps in-frame clones, though not all of them. The sample has around 120,000 clones; about nine tenths are singletons. The sequenced sample consisted of blood. The receptors derive from a woman under 30 in good health. CDR3s include the opening cysteine and the closing phenylalanine or tryptophan. D genes are given only for firm matches. The listing skips clone size in some rows; elsewhere it reads once, few, many or a size class.

J gene: TRBJ1-1; V gene: TRBV20-1; clone size: NA; D gene: NA; CDR3 protein: CSARDSKAFF; CDR3 DNA: TGCAGTGCTAGAGATTCGAAGGCTTTCTTT
J gene: TRBJ1-2; V gene: TRBV19; clone size: NA; D gene: TRBD1; CDR3 protein: CASSIARQGNIRLHGYTF; CDR3 DNA: TGTGCCAGTAGTATCGCGAGACAGGGGAACATTCGTCTGCATGGCTACACCTTC
J gene: TRBJ2-5; V gene: TRBV7-6; clone size: NA; D gene: TRBD2; CDR3 protein: CASSLSELAGETQYF; CDR3 DNA: TGTGCCAGCAGCTTATCTGAACTAGCGGGAGAGACCCAGTACTTC
J gene: TRBJ1-1; V gene: TRBV12-3/TRBV12-4; clone size: NA; D gene: NA; CDR3 protein: CASSLLGTEAFF; CDR3 DNA: TGTGCCAGCAGTTTATTAGGCACTGAAGCTTTCTTT
J gene: TRBJ2-7; V gene: TRBV14; clone size: NA; D gene: NA; CDR3 protein: CASSQGASQYF; CDR3 DNA: TGTGCCAGCAGCCAAGGGGCCTCCCAATACTTC
J gene: TRBJ2-7; V gene: TRBV6-2/TRBV6-3; clone size: once; D gene: TRBD2; CDR3 protein: CASSYQRGGTYEQYF; CDR3 DNA: TGTGCCAGCAGTTACCAGCGGGGGGGTACCTACGAGCAGTACTTC
J gene: TRBJ1-2; V gene: TRBV30; clone size: NA; D gene: NA; CDR3 protein: CAWSEIIGGYTF; CDR3 DNA: TGTGCCTGGAGTGAGATCATCGGGGGCTACACCTTC
J gene: TRBJ2-1; V gene: TRBV6-2/TRBV6-3; clone size: NA; D gene: NA; CDR3 protein: CASSSRDPYNEQFF; CDR3 DNA: TGTGCCAGCAGTTCCCGGGACCCTTACAATGAGCAGTTCTTC
J gene: TRBJ2-3; V gene: TRBV6-2/TRBV6-3; clone size: NA; D gene: NA; CDR3 protein: CASSYPNRQVGTDTQYF; CDR3 DNA: TGTGCCAGCAGTTACCCCAACCGACAGGTCGGCACAGATACGCAGTATTTT
J gene: TRBJ2-7; V gene: TRBV7-9; clone size: NA; D gene: TRBD1; CDR3 protein: CASSLEDRVREQYF; CDR3 DNA: TGTGCCAGCAGCTTAGAGGACAGGGTGAGGGAGCAGTACTTC
J gene: TRBJ2-1; V gene: TRBV18; clone size: NA; D gene: NA; CDR3 protein: CASSPLIARSNEQFF; CDR3 DNA: TGTGCCAGCTCACCACTCATTGCCAGGAGCAATGAGCAGTTCTTC
J gene: TRBJ2-7; V gene: TRBV7-2; clone size: NA; D gene: NA; CDR3 protein: CASSLATSGGVFYEQYF; CDR3 DNA: TGTGCCAGCAGCTTAGCGACGTCAGGGGGGGTATTTTACGAGCAGTACTTC
J gene: TRBJ2-5; V gene: TRBV3-1/TRBV3-2; clone size: NA; D gene: TRBD2; CDR3 protein: CASSQPSLTSGGSQETQYF; CDR3 DNA: TGTGCCAGCAGCCAGCCCTCCCTGACTAGCGGGGGGTCCCAAGAGACCCAGTACTTC
J gene: TRBJ2-7; V gene: TRBV4-3; clone size: NA; D gene: TRBD2; CDR3 protein: CASSQERGGREYEQYF; CDR3 DNA: TGCGCCAGCAGCCAAGAAAGAGGTGGGAGGGAGTACGAGCAGTACTTC
J gene: TRBJ2-3; V gene: TRBV11-1; clone size: NA; D gene: NA; CDR3 protein: CASSFGPKDTQYF; CDR3 DNA: TGTGCCAGCAGCTTCGGACCAAAAGATACGCAGTATTTT
J gene: TRBJ2-3; V gene: TRBV29-1; clone size: NA; D gene: NA; CDR3 protein: CSVVPEGGGGDTQYF; CDR3 DNA: TGCAGCGTTGTGCCGGAGGGGGGCGGGGGAGATACGCAGTATTTT
J gene: TRBJ1-2; V gene: TRBV27; clone size: NA; D gene: TRBD1; CDR3 protein: CASKSRDRVGDYGYTF; CDR3 DNA: TGTGCCAGTAAGTCCCGGGACAGGGTTGGCGACTATGGCTACACCTTC
J gene: TRBJ1-4; V gene: TRBV27; clone size: NA; D gene: NA; CDR3 protein: CASSPRSGTAEKLFF; CDR3 DNA: TGTGCCAGCAGCCCCCGGTCGGGTACAGCTGAAAAACTGTTTTTT
J gene: TRBJ1-1; V gene: TRBV28; clone size: NA; D gene: NA; CDR3 protein: CASSRATEAFF; CDR3 DNA: TGTGCCAGCAGCCGGGCCACTGAAGCTTTCTTT
J gene: TRBJ2-1; V gene: TRBV7-2; clone size: NA; D gene: TRBD2; CDR3 protein: CASSTRWTRSTLEQFF; CDR3 DNA: TGTGCCAGCAGCACCCGTTGGACTAGATCCACCCTTGAGCAGTTCTTC
J gene: TRBJ1-3; V gene: TRBV18; clone size: NA; D gene: NA; CDR3 protein: CASSPLDPEGGNTIYF; CDR3 DNA: TGTGCCAGCTCACCCCTTGACCCGGAAGGTGGAAACACCATATATTTT
J gene: TRBJ2-7; V gene: TRBV4-3; clone size: NA; D gene: TRBD1; CDR3 protein: CASSQNVGQGALYEQYF; CDR3 DNA: TGCGCCAGCAGCCAAAACGTGGGACAGGGGGCTCTTTACGAGCAGTACTTC
J gene: TRBJ2-2; V gene: TRBV2; clone size: NA; D gene: TRBD1; CDR3 protein: CASLKQGVKAGELFF; CDR3 DNA: TGTGCCAGCTTGAAACAGGGGGTCAAGGCCGGGGAGCTGTTTTTT
J gene: TRBJ2-2; V gene: TRBV4-2; clone size: once; D gene: TRBD2; CDR3 protein: CASSLPTTSISNTGELFF; CDR3 DNA: TGTGCCAGCAGCCTGCCAACGACTAGCATCTCGAACACCGGGGAGCTGTTTTTT
J gene: TRBJ2-1; V gene: TRBV7-9; clone size: once; D gene: NA; CDR3 protein: CASSLVGGPEQFF; CDR3 DNA: TGTGCCAGCAGCTTAGTCGGGGGGCCAGAGCAGTTCTTC
J gene: TRBJ2-2; V gene: TRBV12-3/TRBV12-4; clone size: NA; D gene: NA; CDR3 protein: CASSSGTGELFF; CDR3 DNA: TGTGCCAGCAGTTCGGGCACCGGGGAGCTGTTTTTT
J gene: TRBJ2-3; V gene: TRBV5-1; clone size: NA; D gene: TRBD2; CDR3 protein: CASSWGLATGTDTQYF; CDR3 DNA: TGCGCCAGCAGCTGGGGACTAGCGACGGGTACAGATACGCAGTATTTT
J gene: TRBJ2-2; V gene: TRBV5-1; clone size: once; D gene: TRBD1; CDR3 protein: CASRLGQGDTGELFF; CDR3 DNA: TGCGCCAGCAGACTGGGACAGGGGGACACCGGGGAGCTGTTTTTT
J gene: TRBJ2-7; V gene: TRBV6-5; clone size: NA; D gene: NA; CDR3 protein: CASPYNYEQYF; CDR3 DNA: TGTGCCAGCCCTTACAACTACGAGCAGTACTTC
J gene: TRBJ2-6; V gene: TRBV6-2/TRBV6-3; clone size: NA; D gene: NA; CDR3 protein: CASSSSYSGANVLTF; CDR3 DNA: TGTGCCAGCAGCTCCTCCTACTCTGGGGCCAACGTCCTGACTTTC
J gene: TRBJ2-7; V gene: TRBV10-2; clone size: NA; D gene: NA; CDR3 protein: CASRGTGTREQYF; CDR3 DNA: TGCGCCAGCAGGGGAACAGGGACGAGGGAGCAGTACTTC
J gene: TRBJ1-4; V gene: TRBV18; clone size: once; D gene: NA; CDR3 protein: CATSLDKNEKLFF; CDR3 DNA: TGTGCCACCTCCCTGGACAAAAACGAAAAACTGTTTTTT
J gene: TRBJ1-5; V gene: TRBV5-5; clone size: NA; D gene: NA; CDR3 protein: CASSLGGSQPQHF; CDR3 DNA: TGTGCCAGCAGCTTGGGAGGGTCTCAGCCCCAGCATTTT
J gene: TRBJ2-7; V gene: TRBV7-2; clone size: NA; D gene: TRBD2; CDR3 protein: CASSTGGGPYEQYF; CDR3 DNA: TGTGCCAGCAGCACCGGGGGGGGTCCCTACGAGCAGTACTTC
J gene: TRBJ1-5; V gene: TRBV19; clone size: NA; D gene: TRBD1; CDR3 protein: CASSIDRTGVNQPQHF; CDR3 DNA: TGTGCCAGTAGTATAGATCGGACAGGAGTAAATCAGCCCCAGCATTTT
J gene: TRBJ1-6; V gene: TRBV5-4; clone size: NA; D gene: NA; CDR3 protein: CASSFLSPGSPLHF; CDR3 DNA: TGTGCCAGCAGCTTCTTAAGCCCAGGTTCACCCCTCCACTTT